This TCR beta chain was sequenced for a study of T cell changes during pregnancy in multiple sclerosis. This CDR3 is built from 15 residues. Germline CDR1 MNHEY, CDR2 SVGAGI. Deletions cut 2 bases from V and 3 bases from J, with 13 bases between. Sequencing was performed with immunoSEQ multiplex PCR; in TCRdb, only in-frame clones are kept and a portion is missing. This table holds around 80,000 clones, roughly 94% found once. The sequence derives from a female donor in good health, enrolled as a control in a pregnancy study. The material was peripheral blood, obtained in the second trimester of pregnancy. The chain joins TRBV6-5 to TRBJ1-1; tentatively, D is TRBD1 (5 bases). CDR3 sequence: CASSYIRVRDTEAFF. The CDR3 nucleotides are TGTGCCAGCAGTTACATCAGGGTACGGGACACTGAAGCTTTCTTT.